This TCR beta chain was profiled in a study of cytomegalovirus exposure and HLA in healthy donors. Overall study: The 110 million or so unique TCR beta sequences, from roughly 170 million T cells, were found by an earlier analysis. Study-level results: Later analysis demonstrated an association between a missense DCLRE1C variant and TCR beta V- and J-gene trimming. Rarity held for most TCR sequences, but there were some public TCRs that occurred in many donors.

Primers included in the PCR were 60 Vbeta and 13 Jbeta primers. Repertoires were generated with immunoSEQ multiplex PCR, while TCRdb's copy carries only in-frame clones and drops some. The sample includes about 140,000 clones, more than 75% of them seen just once. Details on this clone: No antigen is known for it.

This CDR3 is built from 18 residues. Trimming removed 3 bases from V and 5 bases from J, with 23 bases in between. CDR1 and CDR2 (germline): LNHDA, SQIVND (reference sequence). The material sequenced was PBMCs. This clonotype was obtained from a woman aged 40 to 50 in good health and CMV-seropositive. V is TRBV19 and J is TRBJ2-1; perhaps TRBD2 as D (5 bases). DNA for the CDR3: TGTGCCAGTAGTATTGGCGGTCGTGGTGGGAGACCCCACAATGAGCAGTTCTTC. It yields the protein CASSIGGRGGRPHNEQFF.